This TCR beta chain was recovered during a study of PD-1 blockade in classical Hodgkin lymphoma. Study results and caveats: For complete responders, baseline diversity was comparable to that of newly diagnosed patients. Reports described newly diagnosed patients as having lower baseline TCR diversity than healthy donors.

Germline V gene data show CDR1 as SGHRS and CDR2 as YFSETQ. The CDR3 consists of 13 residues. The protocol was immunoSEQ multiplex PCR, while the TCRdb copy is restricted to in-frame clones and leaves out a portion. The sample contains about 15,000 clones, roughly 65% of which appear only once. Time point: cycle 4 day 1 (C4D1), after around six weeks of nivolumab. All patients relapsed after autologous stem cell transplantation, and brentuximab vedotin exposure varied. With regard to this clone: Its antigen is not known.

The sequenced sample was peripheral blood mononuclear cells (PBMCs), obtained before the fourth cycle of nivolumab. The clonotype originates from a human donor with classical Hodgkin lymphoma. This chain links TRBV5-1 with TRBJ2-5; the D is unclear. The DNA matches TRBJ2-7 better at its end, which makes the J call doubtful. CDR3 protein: CASSLEVTYEQYF. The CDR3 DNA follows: TGCGCCAGCAGCTTGGAGGTTACCTACGAGCAGTACTTC.